These T cell receptor beta chains were read from a single sample in a study of graft-versus-host responses after intestinal transplantation. Their recognized antigens are unknown. Using immunoSEQ multiplex PCR, the repertoire was profiled, and TCRdb retains in-frame clones only, with some absent. Among tens of thousands of clones listed, 85% to 95% were seen once. Sequencing used unstimulated CD8+ T cells sorted from spleen or lymph node cells, obtained before intestinal transplant. These TCRs come from a human donor who received an intestinal transplant. Both conserved end residues are part of each CDR3. Fields, in order: D gene, V gene, J gene, clone size, CDR3 DNA, CDR3 protein. D genes are given only for firm matches. Rows may omit the clone size; those that give it use once, few, many or a size class.

TRBD1	TRBV4-1	TRBJ2-7	NA	TGCGCCAGCAGCCTTCCCGGGACAGGTAGACGTTACGAGCAGTACTTC	CASSLPGTGRRYEQYF
TRBD1	TRBV6-5	TRBJ1-1	NA	TGTGCCAGCAGTGTGGGACAGCTGAACACTGAAGCTTTCTTT	CASSVGQLNTEAFF
TRBD1	TRBV7-3	TRBJ1-1	NA	TGTGCCAGCAGCTTAACGCTACTGGAGTTGGGGACAGGGGCTGCGAGGACTGAAGCTTTCTTT	CASSLTLLELGTGAARTEAFF
TRBD2	TRBV19	TRBJ2-7	NA	TGTGCCAGTAGTATTAAGCTAGCGGGAGTCCACGAGCAGTACTTC	CASSIKLAGVHEQYF
NA	TRBV5-1	TRBJ2-1	NA	TGCGCCAGCAGCTTAAGCGGGCTATCCTACAATGAGCAGTTCTTC	CASSLSGLSYNEQFF
NA	TRBV6-6	TRBJ2-2	NA	TGTGCCAGCAGTTCACAGGAGTATGACACCGGGGAGCTGTTTTTT	CASSSQEYDTGELFF
TRBD2	TRBV27	TRBJ2-1	NA	TGTGCCAGCAGTCAATATAGCGGGGGGGGGTACAATGAGCAGTTCTTC	CASSQYSGGGYNEQFF
NA	TRBV4-1	TRBJ2-5	NA	TGCGCCAGCAGCCAAGAGGGGTGGGGAGGAGAGACCCAGTACTTC	CASSQEGWGGETQYF
TRBD2	TRBV15	TRBJ2-7	NA	TGTGCCACCAGCAGAGGTATTAAGACTAGCCAACGATACGAGCAGTACTTC	CATSRGIKTSQRYEQYF
NA	TRBV7-7	TRBJ2-3	NA	TGTGCCAGCAGCGCGAGGAGGGGGCGGGATACGCAGTATTTT	CASSARRGRDTQYF
TRBD2	TRBV4-1	TRBJ2-1	NA	TGCGCCAGCAGCCAACAAACTAGCGGGGAATGGAATGAGCAGTTCTTC	CASSQQTSGEWNEQFF
NA	TRBV19	TRBJ1-6	NA	TGTGCCAGTAGTCTATGGACCGGGGGAGCGCCCCTCCACTTT	CASSLWTGGAPLHF
NA	TRBV30	TRBJ2-5	NA	TGTGCCTGGAGGGGGGGGCAGTCCCAGTGGGAGACCCAGTACTTC	CAWRGGQSQWETQYF
TRBD2	TRBV7-9	TRBJ2-1	NA	TGTGCCAGCAGCTTAGTTCTTAGCGGGGACTACAATGAGCAGTTCTTC	CASSLVLSGDYNEQFF
NA	TRBV6-1	TRBJ1-5	NA	TGTGCCAGCACCCCGTTGAGGGATCAGCCCCAGCATTTT	CASTPLRDQPQHF
TRBD2	TRBV27	TRBJ2-7	once	TGTGCCAGCAGTCCAACTAGCGGGGGCCCCCCTTCCGAGCAGTACTTC	CASSPTSGGPPSEQYF
NA	TRBV29-1	TRBJ1-4	NA	TGCAGCGTTGTTTCGTCCGAAGACAACATTGAAAAACTGTTTTTT	CSVVSSEDNIEKLFF
TRBD1	TRBV30	TRBJ1-6	NA	TGTGCCTGGACGCCACAGGGGGCATCACCCCTCCACTTT	CAWTPQGASPLHF
TRBD1	TRBV6-1	TRBJ2-5	few	TGTGCCAGCAGTGAAGATCCCGACAGGGCAGAGACCCAGTACTTC	CASSEDPDRAETQYF
TRBD2	TRBV5-1	TRBJ2-1	NA	TGCGCCAGCCGTTCCAGCGGGACCTACAATGAGCAGTTCTTC	CASRSSGTYNEQFF
TRBD1	TRBV19	TRBJ2-2	NA	TGTGCCAGTAGTGACGGGACAGCTAACACCGGGGAGCTGTTTTTT	CASSDGTANTGELFF
NA	TRBV29-1	TRBJ2-3	NA	TGCAGCGCCCCAAGTCCAGGGTGGACAGATACGCAGTATTTT	CSAPSPGWTDTQYF
NA	TRBV4-1	TRBJ2-7	NA	TGCGCCAGCAGCCATCCAGGAGGGGATTGGGAGCAGTACTTC	CASSHPGGDWEQYF
NA	TRBV6-1	TRBJ1-1	NA	TGTGCCAGCAGTGAATGGGGAGGGGAAGCTTTCTTT	CASSEWGGEAFF
TRBD2	TRBV29-1	TRBJ2-7	NA	TGCAGCGTTAAACTAGCGGGAGAGTACGAGCAGTACTTC	CSVKLAGEYEQYF
TRBD1	TRBV19	TRBJ2-7	once	TGTGCCAGTAGTATATCCGGACAGGCCTACGAGCAGTACTTC	CASSISGQAYEQYF
NA	TRBV2	TRBJ2-7	NA	TGTGCCAGCAGCGAAAATCGGGGTTTCTACGAGCAGTACTTC	CASSENRGFYEQYF
TRBD1	TRBV6-6	TRBJ1-1	NA	TGTGCCAGCAGGTGGGGACAGGGGGCTGAAGCTTTCTTT	CASRWGQGAEAFF
NA	TRBV19	TRBJ2-3	NA	TGTGCCAGTAGTAGATCGACAGACCCTAGCACAGATACGCAGTATTTT	CASSRSTDPSTDTQYF
TRBD2	TRBV7-7	TRBJ2-5	NA	TGTGCCAGCAGCGCCGGGACTAGCGGGGCGGTGGAGACCCAGTACTTC	CASSAGTSGAVETQYF
NA	TRBV21-1	TRBJ2-2	few	TGTGCCAGCAGCAAATCCGGACAGGGAGAAACCGGGGAGCTGTTTTTT	CASSKSGQGETGELFF
TRBD1	TRBV4-3	TRBJ2-7	NA	TGCGCCAGCAGCCCTTACAGGGGGCCAAACTACGAGCAGTACTTC	CASSPYRGPNYEQYF
TRBD2	TRBV19	TRBJ2-1	NA	TGTGCCAGTAGTAGTCCGGGACTAGCGGGAGTCAATGAGCAGTTCTTC	CASSSPGLAGVNEQFF
NA	TRBV7-9	TRBJ2-3	once	TGTGCCAGCAGCTTAGTCGTAGCGGATACGCAGTATTTT	CASSLVVADTQYF
NA	TRBV10-1	TRBJ2-7	NA	TGCGCCAGCAGTGAGTCTCAGTACGCCTACGAGCAGTACTTC	CASSESQYAYEQYF
TRBD1	TRBV11-3	TRBJ2-7	NA	TGTGCCAGCAGCTTGGGGACAGGGTACGAGCAGTACTTC	CASSLGTGYEQYF
TRBD2	TRBV30	TRBJ2-7	NA	TGTGCCTGGACTAGCGGGTACCACGAGCAGTACTTC	CAWTSGYHEQYF
TRBD1	TRBV9	TRBJ1-5	NA	TGTGCCAGCAGCGTAGAGGGACAGCTTAATCAGCCCCAGCATTTT	CASSVEGQLNQPQHF
TRBD2	TRBV7-9	TRBJ2-1	NA	TGTGCCAGCAGCTTAGCGCAGAATAGCGGGGAACCATTCTACAATGAGCAGTTCTTC	CASSLAQNSGEPFYNEQFF
TRBD2	TRBV19	TRBJ2-1	NA	TGTGCCAGTGTTAGCGGGGACTTATACAATGAGCAGTTCTTC	CASVSGDLYNEQFF
TRBD1	TRBV6-5	TRBJ1-1	once	TGTGCCAGCAGTTACTCGAATACAGGGGAACACACTGAAGCTTTCTTT	CASSYSNTGEHTEAFF
NA	TRBV7-3	TRBJ1-2	NA	TGTGCCAGCAGCTTCTCAGGGGTAGACTATGGCTACACCTTC	CASSFSGVDYGYTF
NA	TRBV7-9	TRBJ1-1	once	TGTGCCAGCAGCTTAACAGCGGCAGGGAACACTGAAGCTTTCTTT	CASSLTAAGNTEAFF
NA	TRBV28	TRBJ1-4	NA	TGTGCCAGCACCGGTCGTTCTTCAGTCGTATTCTCAGGGGATAATGAAAAACTGTTTTTT	CASTGRSSVVFSGDNEKLFF
NA	TRBV7-6	TRBJ2-2	NA	TGTGCCAGCAGGGACTCCCTTAATCGGGACACCGGGGAGCTGTTTTTT	CASRDSLNRDTGELFF
TRBD2	TRBV6-1	TRBJ2-7	few	TGTGCCAGCGAGCGGGGGGGCCAGGACGAGCAGTACTTC	CASERGGQDEQYF
NA	TRBV6-5	TRBJ1-1	NA	TGTGCCAGCAGCCTCCAGGATAGGTCTGAAGCTTTCTTT	CASSLQDRSEAFF
TRBD2	TRBV13	TRBJ2-5	NA	TGTGCCAGCAGCAAGCGGGGGGACCAAGAGACCCAGTACTTC	CASSKRGDQETQYF
NA	TRBV9	TRBJ1-2	NA	TGTGCCAGCAGCGTAGAACATCCGGGGGGAGCGAACTATGGCTACACCTTC	CASSVEHPGGANYGYTF
NA	TRBV6-1	TRBJ1-2	NA	TGTGCCACCAACACAGGTTATGGCTACACCTTC	CATNTGYGYTF
TRBD1	TRBV4-1	TRBJ2-1	NA	TGCGCCAGCAGCCAAGGGACAGGGGGCATTGAGCAGTTCTTC	CASSQGTGGIEQFF
TRBD1	TRBV7-2	TRBJ1-1	few	TGTGCCAGCAGCTTACAGGGGGGGAACACTGAAGCTTTCTTT	CASSLQGGNTEAFF
TRBD2	TRBV7-3	TRBJ2-2	NA	TGTGCCAGCAGCTTATCCGGACTAGCGGGGGGGCCCACCGGGGAGCTGTTTTTT	CASSLSGLAGGPTGELFF
NA	TRBV12-2	TRBJ2-2	NA	TGTGCAAGTCGCTTAGGGGCTCGGTGGGAGTACACCGGGGAGCTGTTTTTT	CASRLGARWEYTGELFF
TRBD1	TRBV4-1	TRBJ2-7	NA	TGCGCCAGCAGCATAGGACAGGGGAACCCCTACGAGCAGTACTTC	CASSIGQGNPYEQYF